This is a list of T cell receptor beta chains from one sample in a study of blood T cell repertoires in COVID-19. Using immunoSEQ multiplex PCR, the repertoire was profiled, and TCRdb retains in-frame clones only, with some absent. The sample includes some 200,000 clones, roughly 80% of them seen just once. The material sequenced was peripheral blood. These receptors were collected from a woman of 80 years or more with acute or convalescent COVID-19. Each CDR3 is given with its conserved first and last residue. D genes are given only for firm matches. The listing skips clone size in some rows; elsewhere it reads once, few, many or a size class.

- | - | TRBJ1-1 | TRBV7-9 | CASSLIGDTEAFF | TGTGCCAGCAGCCTGATAGGGGACACTGAAGCTTTCTTT
- | - | TRBJ2-3 | TRBV11-3 | CASSLLRGGVADTQYF | TGTGCCAGCAGCCTCCTCCGCGGCGGGGTGGCAGATACGCAGTATTTT
- | - | TRBJ2-7 | TRBV19 | CASTRGVAALYEQYF | TGTGCCAGTACCCGGGGAGTCGCTGCCCTCTACGAGCAGTACTTC
TRBD2 | - | TRBJ2-5 | TRBV9 | CASSVSGGGEWETQYF | TGTGCCAGCAGCGTCAGCGGGGGAGGGGAGTGGGAGACCCAGTACTTC
- | - | TRBJ2-1 | TRBV10-3 | CAISNTRYNEQFF | TGTGCCATCAGTAACACTAGATACAATGAGCAGTTCTTC
- | - | TRBJ1-1 | TRBV4-2 | CASSQEGGKIWNTEAFF | TGTGCCAGCAGCCAAGAGGGAGGGAAGATTTGGAACACTGAAGCTTTCTTT
- | - | TRBJ1-1 | TRBV11-2 | CASTPSGGWEAFF | TGTGCCAGCACCCCCTCGGGGGGGTGGGAAGCTTTCTTT
- | - | TRBJ1-4 | TRBV19 | CASSISGWRGEKLFF | TGTGCCAGTAGTATATCGGGATGGCGGGGTGAAAAACTATTTTTT
- | - | TRBJ1-1 | TRBV29-1 | CSVEPGRAEAFF | TGCAGCGTTGAACCCGGGAGGGCTGAAGCTTTCTTT
TRBD1 | - | TRBJ2-3 | TRBV7-7 | CASAVGTGGSDTQYF | TGTGCTAGCGCCGTTGGGACAGGGGGGTCAGATACGCAGTATTTT
- | - | TRBJ2-5 | TRBV7-2 | CASSLRLKGGQQETQYF | TGTGCCAGCAGCTTAAGGCTAAAGGGGGGGCAACAAGAGACCCAGTACTTC
TRBD1 | - | TRBJ1-5 | TRBV5-1 | CASSLEGQGHQPQHF | TGCGCCAGCAGCTTGGAAGGACAGGGTCATCAGCCCCAGCATTTT
TRBD2 | - | TRBJ2-2 | TRBV5-6 | CASSVTPAGGRTGELFF | TGTGCCAGCAGCGTCACTCCAGCGGGGGGGCGTACCGGGGAGCTGTTTTTT
TRBD1 | - | TRBJ1-4 | TRBV7-3 | CASSLGTGPQEKLFF | TGTGCCAGCAGCTTAGGGACAGGGCCCCAGGAAAAACTGTTTTTT
- | - | TRBJ1-5 | TRBV18 | CASSPTDLPSNQPQHF | TGTGCCAGCTCACCAACAGATCTGCCCAGCAATCAGCCCCAGCATTTT
TRBD1 | - | TRBJ2-7 | TRBV5-5 | CASSFGGGTGGAYEQYF | TGTGCCAGCAGCTTTGGTGGGGGGACAGGGGGAGCCTACGAGCAGTACTTC
TRBD2 | - | TRBJ2-1 | TRBV12-5 | CASGLVVSGKGGEQFF | TGTGCTAGTGGTTTGGTGGTTAGCGGGAAGGGCGGTGAGCAGTTCTTC
- | - | TRBJ2-1 | TRBV6-1 | CASSEGLGAAIPGEQFF | TGTGCCAGCAGTGAGGGCCTAGGAGCGGCCATACCAGGTGAGCAGTTCTTC
- | once | TRBJ2-6 | TRBV27 | CASSSAGAEGANVLTF | TGTGCCAGCAGTTCTGCAGGGGCGGAAGGGGCCAACGTCCTGACTTTC
- | - | TRBJ2-1 | TRBV19 | CASSIESQSGEQFF | TGTGCCAGTAGTATAGAGAGCCAATCCGGTGAGCAGTTCTTC
TRBD1 | - | TRBJ1-2 | TRBV27 | CASSPTDRASYGYTF | TGTGCCAGCAGTCCAACCGACAGGGCCAGCTATGGCTACACCTTC
- | few | TRBJ2-7 | TRBV5-1 | CASSLGAYEQYF | TGCGCCAGCAGCTTGGGCGCCTACGAGCAGTACTTC
TRBD1 | few | TRBJ2-7 | TRBV10-3 | CAIARDRVAEQYF | TGTGCCATCGCCCGAGACAGGGTCGCCGAGCAGTACTTC
TRBD1 | few | TRBJ1-3 | TRBV29-1 | CSVTTGGHSGNTIYF | TGCAGCGTAACTACAGGGGGTCACTCTGGAAACACCATATATTTT
- | - | TRBJ1-4 | TRBV11-3 | CASSPRDIATNEKLFF | TGTGCCAGCAGCCCCCGCGACATAGCAACTAATGAAAAACTGTTTTTT
- | - | TRBJ2-7 | TRBV7-9 | CASSFGVSEQYF | TGTGCCAGCAGCTTCGGGGTCAGCGAGCAGTACTTC
TRBD2 | - | TRBJ2-7 | TRBV5-4 | CASSPPTSGTAYEQYF | TGTGCCAGCAGCCCGCCGACTAGCGGGACCGCCTACGAGCAGTACTTC
TRBD2 | - | TRBJ2-3 | TRBV9 | CASSVGESGRGFADTQYF | TGTGCCAGCAGCGTAGGGGAGTCTGGGCGGGGGTTCGCAGATACGCAGTATTTT
- | - | TRBJ1-2 | TRBV11-2 | CASSPSQGANYGYTF | TGTGCCAGCAGCCCCTCTCAGGGCGCGAACTATGGCTACACCTTC
TRBD1 | - | TRBJ1-3 | TRBV9 | CASSVDRGGGNTIYF | TGTGCCAGCAGCGTAGACAGGGGCGGAGGAAACACCATATATTTT
TRBD1 | - | TRBJ1-4 | TRBV30 | CAWSAAQTGEKLFF | TGTGCCTGGAGTGCAGCCCAGACAGGGGAAAAACTGTTTTTT
- | - | TRBJ1-1 | TRBV30 | CAWSVRGGIEAFF | TGTGCCTGGAGTGTACGCGGCGGCATTGAAGCTTTCTTT